This T cell receptor beta chain was documented in a study of OX40 agonist ivuxolimab in advanced cancers. Looking at the study overall: Anti-PD-1, anti-PD-L1 or anti-CTLA-4 therapy given earlier was allowed, and roughly 38% had some.

Measured with immunoSEQ multiplex PCR; TCRdb has only the in-frame clones, and not every one. The repertoire has some 73,000 clones, more than 80% of them found once; the top ten carry roughly 9.8%. With 4 bases removed from V and 4 bases from J, the gap between germline ends came to 12 bases. The length of the CDR3 is 14 residues. The germline V gene has CDR1 SGDLS and CDR2 YYNGEE. This rearrangement joins TRBV9 to TRBJ2-1; tentatively, D is TRBD2 (6 bases). This sequence originates from an adult with an advanced solid tumor such as melanoma, head and neck, liver or kidney cancer. Material: CD4+ or CD8+ T cells sorted from blood, obtained in a trial of the OX40 agonist ivuxolimab. CDR3 DNA sequence: TGTGCCAGCAGCATGAGACTAGAGTACAATGAGCAGTTCTTC. Its translation is CASSMRLEYNEQFF.